The rows below give T cell receptor beta chains drawn from one sample of a study of blood T cell repertoires in COVID-19. Method: immunoSEQ multiplex PCR; TCRdb's copy keeps in-frame clones and lacks some. The sample consists of roughly 290,000 clones, 75% to 95% of them appearing once. Sample: peripheral blood. These receptors came from a woman in her 30s with COVID-19, enrolled during active disease. CDR3s include the opening cysteine and the closing phenylalanine or tryptophan. A D gene is named only where the DNA matches it firmly. Rows may omit the clone size; those that give it use once, few, many or a size class.

>TRBJ2-2|TRBV7-2|TRBD2|15|-
CASSLGTSFTGELFF
TGTGCCAGCAGCTTAGGGACTAGCTTCACCGGGGAGCTGTTTTTT
>TRBJ1-2|TRBV24-1|TRBD1|15|-
CATSERTGLNYGYTF
TGTGCCACCAGTGAGCGGACAGGGTTAAACTATGGCTACACCTTC
>TRBJ1-1|TRBV29-1|-|12|-
CSVRGLNTEAFF
TGCAGCGTCAGGGGACTGAACACTGAAGCTTTCTTT
>TRBJ2-1|TRBV29-1|TRBD1|14|-
CSARTGGGLNEQFF
TGCAGCGCACGGACAGGGGGGGGACTCAATGAGCAGTTCTTC
>TRBJ2-1|TRBV6-1|TRBD2|15|-
CASSEAASGRVEQFF
TGTGCCAGCAGTGAAGCAGCTAGCGGGAGGGTTGAGCAGTTCTTC
>TRBJ1-6|TRBV5-6|TRBD1|14|once
CASSFDRGNSPLHF
TGTGCCAGCAGCTTCGACAGGGGAAATTCACCCCTCCACTTT
>TRBJ1-1|TRBV19|-|15|once
CASSIDLQGNTEAFF
TGTGCCAGTAGTATAGATCTCCAGGGAAACACTGAAGCTTTCTTT
>TRBJ2-3|TRBV10-3|-|17|-
CAISESGRGTSTDTQYF
TGTGCCATCAGTGAGTCGGGCAGGGGCACTAGCACAGATACGCAGTATTTT
>TRBJ1-1|TRBV12-5|TRBD1|11|-
CASGGTGGSFF
TGTGCTAGTGGAGGGACAGGGGGCTCTTTCTTT
>TRBJ2-7|TRBV6-5|TRBD2|14|few
CATTHPGGGQKQYF
TGTGCCACCACACATCCCGGGGGGGGGCAAAAGCAGTACTTC
>TRBJ1-1|TRBV11-2|-|14|-
CASSWRGMNTEAFF
TGTGCCAGCAGCTGGAGGGGCATGAACACTGAAGCTTTCTTT
>TRBJ2-2|TRBV7-9|TRBD1|16|once
CASRIRDRGLTGELFF
TGTGCCAGCAGAATCCGGGACAGGGGGTTAACCGGGGAGCTGTTTTTT
>TRBJ2-2|TRBV5-4|TRBD2|17|-
CASSPSVGGRAPGELFF
TGTGCCAGCAGCCCCTCGGTTGGCGGGAGGGCCCCCGGGGAGCTGTTTTTT
>TRBJ1-1|TRBV18|TRBD1|16|-
CASSPQTGGADTEAFF
TGTGCCAGCTCACCGCAGACAGGGGGGGCGGACACTGAAGCTTTCTTT
>TRBJ2-7|TRBV6-6|-|13|-
CASNERGSYEQYF
TGTGCCAGCAACGAAAGGGGTTCCTACGAGCAGTACTTC
>TRBJ2-7|TRBV6-5|TRBD2|16|-
CASSSWGIAGLYEQYF
TGTGCCAGCAGTTCGTGGGGAATAGCGGGCCTCTACGAGCAGTACTTC
>TRBJ2-5|TRBV9|TRBD1|16|-
CASSPGTGFDPETQYF
TGTGCCAGCAGCCCCGGGACAGGTTTTGATCCGGAGACCCAGTACTTC
>TRBJ2-7|TRBV4-1|-|15|-
CASSQDQELPYEQYF
TGCGCCAGCAGCCAAGATCAAGAACTACCCTACGAGCAGTACTTC
>TRBJ2-2|TRBV9|-|14|-
CASSVATNTGELFF
TGTGCCAGCAGCGTAGCTACGAACACCGGGGAGCTGTTTTTT
>TRBJ2-1|TRBV30|-|13|-
CAWSVGGYNEQFF
TGTGCCTGGAGTGTAGGGGGTTACAATGAGCAGTTCTTC
>TRBJ1-5|TRBV27|-|15|-
CASSSLTISNQPQHF
TGTGCCAGCAGTTCCTTAACAATTAGCAATCAGCCCCAGCATTTT
>TRBJ2-3|TRBV6-5|-|15|-
CASSYSGTSTDTQYF
TGTGCCAGCAGTTACTCCGGGACTAGCACAGATACGCAGTATTTT
>TRBJ2-7|TRBV4-1|-|13|-
CASSQPQGYEQYF
TGCGCCAGCAGCCAACCACAGGGTTACGAGCAGTACTTC
>TRBJ1-2|TRBV19|TRBD1|14|-
CASSIEGTVHGYTF
TGTGCCAGTAGTATTGAGGGGACAGTCCATGGCTACACCTTC
>TRBJ2-3|TRBV28|-|15|-
CASLPPDRGTDTQYF
TGTGCCAGCCTACCGCCCGATCGGGGCACAGATACGCAGTATTTT
>TRBJ1-3|TRBV2|-|14|once
CASSTGLSGNTIYF
TGTGCCAGCTCCACAGGGCTCTCTGGAAACACCATATATTTT
>TRBJ1-6|TRBV6-5|TRBD1|14|-
CASSPGTGISPLHF
TGTGCCAGCAGCCCCGGGACAGGGATCTCACCCCTCCACTTT
>TRBJ1-1|TRBV7-3|-|16|-
CASSLRSWGENTEAFF
TGTGCCAGCAGCTTAAGATCCTGGGGGGAGAACACTGAAGCTTTCTTT
>TRBJ1-5|TRBV24-1|-|20|-
CATSERRRVGGRPNYQPQHF
TGTGCCACCAGTGAGCGTCGTAGGGTCGGGGGACGCCCGAATTATCAGCCCCAGCATTTT
>TRBJ1-6|TRBV30|-|12|-
CAWHRVDSPLHF
TGTGCCTGGCACAGGGTCGATTCACCCCTCCACTTT
>TRBJ2-1|TRBV2|TRBD2|15|-
CASSEGGSSYNEQFF
TGTGCCAGCAGTGAGGGCGGGAGCTCCTACAATGAGCAGTTCTTC
>TRBJ2-7|TRBV2|-|14|-
CASIMSVNSYEQYF
TGTGCCAGCATCATGAGCGTCAATTCCTACGAGCAGTACTTC
>TRBJ2-7|TRBV29-1|TRBD2|14|-
CSTGTSGRAHEQYF
TGCAGCACCGGGACTAGCGGGAGGGCCCACGAGCAGTACTTC
>TRBJ2-3|TRBV6-2/TRBV6-3|TRBD2|16|-
CASSPHLGAGGGTQYF
TGTGCCAGCAGCCCCCACTTGGGGGCGGGAGGGGGTACGCAGTATTTT
>TRBJ2-7|TRBV19|TRBD1|16|-
CASSMGQGRVTYEQYF
TGTGCCAGTAGTATGGGACAGGGCAGAGTAACCTACGAGCAGTACTTC